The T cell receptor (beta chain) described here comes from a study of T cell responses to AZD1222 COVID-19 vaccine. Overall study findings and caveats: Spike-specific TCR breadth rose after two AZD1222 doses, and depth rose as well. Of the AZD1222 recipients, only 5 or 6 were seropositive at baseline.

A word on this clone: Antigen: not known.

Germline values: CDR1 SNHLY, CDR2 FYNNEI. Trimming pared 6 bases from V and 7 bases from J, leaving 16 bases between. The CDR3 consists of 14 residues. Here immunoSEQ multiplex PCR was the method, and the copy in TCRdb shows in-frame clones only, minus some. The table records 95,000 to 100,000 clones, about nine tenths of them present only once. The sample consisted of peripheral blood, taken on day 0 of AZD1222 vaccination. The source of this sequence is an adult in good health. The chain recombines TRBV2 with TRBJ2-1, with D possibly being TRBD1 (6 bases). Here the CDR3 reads CASREGTGRNEQFF. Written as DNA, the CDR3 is TGTGCCAGCAGAGAGGGTACAGGGAGAAATGAGCAGTTCTTC.